This T cell receptor beta chain was profiled in a study of blood T cell repertoires in COVID-19. Study overall: COVID-19 samples collected from the United States, Italy and Spain covered acute and convalescent phases.

CDR3 length: 15 amino acids. V dropped 5 bases and J dropped 7; count of bases not matched to a gene: 6. Germline V gene data show CDR1 as MGHRA and CDR2 as YSYEKL. Per the original methods: Using reference gene primer amplification, nucleated cell counts were estimated. The data were produced by immunoSEQ multiplex PCR, yet TCRdb's version contains in-frame clones alone and is incomplete. The D gene and trimming were derived from the DNA, and the V and J assignments and clone size from that table. The table has 330,000 or so clones, about 87% seen once; the top ten hold approximately 9.9%. Only a few counts were recorded for this clone.

This receptor was taken from a man in his thirties or forties with COVID-19, enrolled during active disease. The rearrangement joins TRBV4-1 to TRBJ2-1, with 12 bases fitting TRBD1. Sequencing used peripheral blood. CDR3 in amino acids: CASSRDRGPSNEQFF. CDR3 nucleotide sequence: TGCGCCAGCAGCAGGGACAGGGGGCCTTCAAATGAGCAGTTCTTC.